These 22 T cell receptor beta chains share one sample of origin, sequenced in a study of shared clonotypes between healthy human individuals. Only in-frame clones appear in the TCRdb table, and some are missing; sequencing was by immunoSEQ multiplex PCR. The sample lists just over 2,000,000 clones; 85% to 95% were seen once. The sample taken for sequencing was naive CD4+ T cells sorted from blood. Noted subset: CD45RA+ positively selected. These receptors were obtained from a man younger than 35 in good health.

The chain employs TRBV6-1 and TRBJ2-7; D gene uncertain. Trimming removed 6 bases at V and 3 bases at J, with 9 bases between. Germline CDR1 is MNHNS and CDR2 is SASEGT. The CDR3 is 12 residues long. CDR3 nucleotides: TGTGCCAGCAGGGGGATGGGCTACGAGCAGTACTTC. It specifies CASRGMGYEQYF.

This clone was seen a single time. This sequence joins TRBV19 and TRBJ2-5; 12 bases are a match to TRBD2. The CDR3 runs 15 residues. Germline CDR1 and CDR2: LNHDA and SQIVND (reference sequence). V trimming: 5 bases; J trimming: 4 bases; junction bases outside the gene matches: 5. This CDR3 reads CASSSGLAGIETQYF. The CDR3, as DNA: TGTGCCAGTAGTTCCGGACTAGCGGGAATAGAGACCCAGTACTTC.

The chain is built from TRBV21-1 and TRBJ1-1; TRBD1, the D gene given by the table, was not confirmed from the DNA. TRBV21-1 is listed as a pseudogene. There are 14 residues in the CDR3. The CDR3, as DNA: TGTGCCAGCAGCAAACGCAGGGCGAACACTGAAGCTTTCTTT. Amino acids: CASSKRRANTEAFF.

This chain joins TRBV5-6 and TRBJ1-5, with D unclear. V was cut by 4 bases and J by 7 bases, with 18 bases left in between. The CDR3 has 15 amino acids. Per the germline V gene, CDR1 is SGHDT and CDR2 is YYEEEE. The CDR3 loop reads CASSILAGPDQPQHF. The CDR3 DNA reads TGTGCCAGCAGCATATTGGCCGGGCCAGACCAGCCCCAGCATTTT.

The gene calls are TRBV5-1 and TRBJ1-1; the D gene is possibly TRBD1 (6 bases). Per the germline V gene, CDR1 is SGHRS and CDR2 is YFSETQ. V shed 4 bases and J shed 7 bases, with 17 bases lying between them. This CDR3 comprises 14 residues. The CDR3 region has the DNA TGCGCCAGCAGCGCGGAATCCGAACAGGGTGAAGCTTTCTTT. Its translation: CASSAESEQGEAFF.

The chain combines TRBV5-1 with TRBJ1-1, with D unclear. Trimming removed 3 bases from V and 1 base from J, with 16 bases in between. The V gene's germline CDR1 is SGHRS and CDR2 YFSETQ. This CDR3 is 16 amino acids long. The DNA for the CDR3 is TGCGCCAGCAGCTGGGCCTGGGAAGCTTCGAACACTGAAGCTTTCTTT. Protein: CASSWAWEASNTEAFF.

The V call is TRBV29-1, the J call TRBJ1-2; 7 bases fit TRBD1. V gave up 2 bases and J gave up 3 bases; unmatched junction bases: 6. CDR3 size: 14 residues. From germline, CDR1 is SQVTM and CDR2 ANQGSEA. In DNA form, the CDR3 reads TGCAGCGTTGAAAGCAGGGGGGCCCACTATGGCTACACCTTC. It yields the protein CSVESRGAHYGYTF.

The chain couples TRBV4-1 to TRBJ2-1; 7 bases match TRBD2. Unmatched junction bases numbered 17, after V lost 5 bases and J lost 4 bases. The CDR3 consists of 18 residues. Germline-derived CDR1 and CDR2 are MGHRA and YSYEKL. CDR3 residues: CASSEQAEGLVRYNEQFF. CDR3 coding DNA: TGCGCCAGCAGCGAACAGGCAGAAGGACTAGTGAGGTACAATGAGCAGTTCTTC.

This chain uses TRBV10-3 with TRBJ2-5, with 7 bases matching TRBD1. The CDR3 is 15 residues long. Germline V gene sequence: CDR1 ENHRY, CDR2 SYGVKD. V was clipped by 2 bases and J by 3 bases; unmatched bases: 6. CDR3 protein: CAISEPKGQKETQYF. The CDR3 DNA follows: TGTGCCATCAGTGAGCCGAAGGGACAGAAAGAGACCCAGTACTTC.

This rearrangement joins TRBV6-5 to TRBJ2-5; the match to TRBD1 covers 7 bases. The CDR3 covers 14 residues. Germline values: CDR1 MNHEY, CDR2 SVGAGI. Germline trimming cut 6 bases from V and 5 bases from J; bases unmatched to any gene: 9. The CDR3 reads CASSPTGPVETQYF. The CDR3 region has the DNA TGTGCCAGCAGCCCGACAGGGCCTGTGGAGACCCAGTACTTC.

As for this clone: Additional DNA sequences in this sample encode the identical CDR3. This chain links TRBV2 with TRBJ1-3; D gene unclear. Between the trimmed V and J ends, which lost 3 bases and 4 bases, there was a span of 4 bases. Germline values: CDR1 SNHLY, CDR2 FYNNEI. The CDR3 has 12 amino acids. Here the CDR3 reads CASSDRGNTIYF. The CDR3, as DNA: TGTGCCAGCAGTGACCGGGGAAACACCATATATTTT.

V gene TRBV5-4 combines with J gene TRBJ2-6; D is undetermined. The V end was cut by 1 base, the J end by 0 bases, with 5 bases between. Germline lookup yields CDR1 SGHNT and CDR2 YYREEE (reference sequence). The CDR3 is 15 amino acids. The CDR3 reads CASSLHSSGANVLTF. In DNA form, the CDR3 reads TGTGCCAGCAGCTTGCACAGCTCTGGGGCCAACGTCCTGACTTTC. The variable domain in full, completed from reference TRBV5-4 and TRBJ2-6, reads ETGVTQSPTHLIKTRGQQVTLRCSSQSGHNTVSWYQQALGQGPQFIFQYYREEENGRGNFPPRFSGLQFPNYSSELNVNALELDDSALYLCASSLHSSGANVLTFGAGSRLTVL.

This clone was counted once. The chain links TRBV7-2 to TRBJ2-1, with 8 bases lining up with TRBD1. The CDR3 has 13 amino acids. The V gene end was trimmed by 4 bases and the J gene end by 7 bases; junction bases not matched to a gene: 3. CDR1 SGHTA and CDR2 FQGNSA come from the germline V gene. CDR3: CASSSTGVNEQFF. DNA of the CDR3: TGTGCCAGCAGCTCGACAGGGGTAAATGAGCAGTTCTTC.

The chain recombines TRBV5-1 with TRBJ2-1, with TRBD2 matching 11 bases. The length of the CDR3 is 16 residues. CDR1 SGHRS and CDR2 YFSETQ come from the germline V gene. Trimming took 0 bases from V and 4 from J; bases not matched to a gene: 3. The CDR3 reads CASSLVVAGGYNEQFF. As DNA, the CDR3 is TGCGCCAGCAGCTTGGTGGTAGCGGGAGGGTACAATGAGCAGTTCTTC.

The chain recombines TRBV6-1 with TRBJ2-7; D is possibly TRBD2 (6 bases). Germline V CDR1 and CDR2: MNHNS, SASEGT. The V and J ends lost 1 base and 4 bases respectively, with 20 bases between them. The CDR3 is 17 amino acids. The CDR3 DNA sequence: TGTGCCAGCAGTGAAGGGGGAGCGACACATCTAGCGTACGAGCAGTACTTC. Residues: CASSEGGATHLAYEQYF.

The chain has TRBV6-5 and TRBJ2-7, with D possibly called TRBD1 or TRBD2 (6 bases each). CDR3 length equals 13 residues. Per germline, CDR1 MNHEY and CDR2 SVGAGI. Trimming took 6 bases from V and 4 from J, leaving 13 bases between them. CDR3 region: CASSPLGGYEQYF. CDR3 nucleotide sequence: TGTGCCAGCAGCCCCCTAGGGGGGTACGAGCAGTACTTC.

The V call is TRBV5-8, the J call TRBJ1-2; D is unclear. The CDR3 runs 15 residues. The germline V gene encodes CDR1 SGHTS and CDR2 YDEGEE. Trimming pared 0 bases from V and 8 bases from J, leaving 17 bases between. CDR3 region: CASSLGLSSVLGYTF. CDR3 coding DNA: TGTGCCAGCAGCTTGGGACTTTCCTCCGTTTTGGGCTACACCTTC.

This sequence joins TRBV11-2 and TRBJ2-5, with a tentative D call TRBD2 (6 bases). Trimming took off 1 base at V and 7 bases at J, with 13 bases between the two ends. Germline assignment: CDR1 SGHAT and CDR2 FQNNGV. CDR3 length: 14 residues. The CDR3 coding sequence is TGTGCCAGCAGCTTAGTTCGCTCAGCGGGGACCCAGTACTTC. Translated, it gives CASSLVRSAGTQYF.

The chain couples TRBV10-1 to TRBJ2-1; 7 bases align to TRBD1. CDR1 and CDR2 from the germline V gene are WNHNN and SYGVQD (reference sequence). The CDR3 is 13 residues long. Trimming cost V 10 bases and J 6 bases; bases outside gene matches: 9. This CDR3 reads CATSGTESNEQFF. The CDR3 coding sequence is TGCGCCACCTCCGGGACAGAATCCAATGAGCAGTTCTTC.

The chain has TRBV28 and TRBJ1-3, with 8 bases that match TRBD1. The ends lost 5 bases at V and 4 bases at J; junction bases unmatched: 10. Germline V CDR1 and CDR2: MDHEN, SYDVKM. CDR3 length: 16 residues. In DNA form, the CDR3 reads TGTGCCAGCAGTCCCAGGGGGCTGAATTCGGGAAACACCATATATTTT. This gives the protein CASSPRGLNSGNTIYF.

V and J are TRBV6-5 and TRBJ2-7, with 8 bases lining up with TRBD1. The germline CDR1 and CDR2 sequences are MNHEY and SVGAGI. The CDR3 contains 13 residues. With V trimmed by 4 bases and J by 9 bases, 8 bases remained unmatched. This chain's CDR3 is CASSLPRGPVQYF. CDR3 in DNA: TGTGCCAGCAGTTTACCCAGGGGGCCGGTGCAGTACTTC.

Concerning this clone: One junction end does not reproduce the germline sequence, and a read error may be involved. The chain uses TRBV10-1 and TRBJ1-5; possible D gene TRBD1, 5 bases. The CDR3 consists of 15 residues. The germline gives CDR1 WNHNN, CDR2 SYGVQD (reference sequence). The chain's CDR3 is CASTGASPPNEPQHF. The CDR3 bases are TGCGCCAGCACCGGGGCCAGCCCTCCCAATGAGCCCCAGCATTTT.